These T cell receptor beta chains were read from a single sample in a study of shared clonotypes between healthy human individuals. Only in-frame clones appear in the TCRdb table, and some are missing; sequencing was by immunoSEQ multiplex PCR. The sample lists 1.5 million to 2.5 million clones; about 95% were seen once. Sequenced: naive CD8+ T cells sorted from blood. All receptors derive from a man aged 18 to 30 in good health. Both conserved end residues are part of each CDR3. Fields, in order: V gene, J gene, clone size, D gene, CDR3 DNA, CDR3 protein. The D gene is left open where the match is weak. Rows may omit the clone size; those that give it use once, few, many or a size class.

V gene: TRBV5-4; J gene: TRBJ2-5; clone size: NA; D gene: TRBD1; CDR3 DNA: TGTGCCAGCAGCCCATGGACAGGGGAGACCCAGTACTTC; CDR3 protein: CASSPWTGETQYF
V gene: TRBV7-8; J gene: TRBJ1-1; clone size: NA; D gene: TRBD1; CDR3 DNA: TGTGCCAGCAGCTTAGGACAGGGGATGCTTCTGGAAGCTTTCTTT; CDR3 protein: CASSLGQGMLLEAFF
V gene: TRBV7-2; J gene: TRBJ2-1; clone size: NA; D gene: NA; CDR3 DNA: TGTGCCAGCAGCCCCGGACCGGGGGAGCAGTTCTTC; CDR3 protein: CASSPGPGEQFF
V gene: TRBV5-4; J gene: TRBJ2-7; clone size: NA; D gene: TRBD1; CDR3 DNA: TGTGCCAGCAGCCCCGGACAGGGGCCTTCCTACGAGCAGTACTTC; CDR3 protein: CASSPGQGPSYEQYF
V gene: TRBV5-4; J gene: TRBJ1-2; clone size: NA; D gene: TRBD1; CDR3 DNA: TGTGCCAGCAGCTTGACGACAGGGACGTATGGCTACACCTTC; CDR3 protein: CASSLTTGTYGYTF
V gene: TRBV27; J gene: TRBJ2-2; clone size: NA; D gene: NA; CDR3 DNA: TGTGCCAGCAGCCTTACTCCCGGGACCGTGAACACCGGGGAGCTGTTTTTT; CDR3 protein: CASSLTPGTVNTGELFF
V gene: TRBV7-9; J gene: TRBJ2-5; clone size: NA; D gene: TRBD2; CDR3 DNA: TGTGCCAGCAGCTTAACCCACCTAGCGGGAAGAGAGACCCAGTACTTC; CDR3 protein: CASSLTHLAGRETQYF
V gene: TRBV27; J gene: TRBJ2-7; clone size: NA; D gene: NA; CDR3 DNA: TGTGCCAGCAGTGCCCCCTACGAGCAGTACTTC; CDR3 protein: CASSAPYEQYF
V gene: TRBV6-5; J gene: TRBJ2-1; clone size: NA; D gene: TRBD2; CDR3 DNA: TGTGCCAGCAGTTGGACCGGGACTAGCGGTTACAATGAGCAGTTCTTC; CDR3 protein: CASSWTGTSGYNEQFF
V gene: TRBV19; J gene: TRBJ2-1; clone size: NA; D gene: NA; CDR3 DNA: TGTGCCAGTAGTCCTACTCCGGTTATCAATGAGCAGTTCTTC; CDR3 protein: CASSPTPVINEQFF
V gene: TRBV9; J gene: TRBJ2-5; clone size: NA; D gene: NA; CDR3 DNA: TGTGCCAGCAGCGTGGCCGGGTGGGGAGAGACCCAGTACTTC; CDR3 protein: CASSVAGWGETQYF
V gene: TRBV9; J gene: TRBJ2-2; clone size: few; D gene: TRBD2; CDR3 DNA: TGTGCCAGCAGCGTGGGAGGGTCCACCGGGGAGCTGTTTTTT; CDR3 protein: CASSVGGSTGELFF
V gene: TRBV28; J gene: TRBJ1-6; clone size: once; D gene: NA; CDR3 DNA: TGTGCCAGCAGTTTGTTCAGCGGTCAGGATTCACCCCTCCACTTT; CDR3 protein: CASSLFSGQDSPLHF
V gene: TRBV29-1; J gene: TRBJ1-2; clone size: NA; D gene: TRBD1; CDR3 DNA: TGCAGCGTTGAAGCCCGACAGGGGGCGCGGGGCTACACCTTC; CDR3 protein: CSVEARQGARGYTF
V gene: TRBV9; J gene: TRBJ2-7; clone size: NA; D gene: NA; CDR3 DNA: TGTGCCAGCAGCGTAGACCCCCCGATGGCGTCCGAGCAGTACTTC; CDR3 protein: CASSVDPPMASEQYF
V gene: TRBV9; J gene: TRBJ2-6; clone size: NA; D gene: NA; CDR3 DNA: TGTGCCAGCAGCGTCATAGACTCTGGGGCCAACGTCCTGACTTTC; CDR3 protein: CASSVIDSGANVLTF
V gene: TRBV19; J gene: TRBJ2-1; clone size: NA; D gene: NA; CDR3 DNA: TGTGCCAGTAGTATTGATGGGACCCTGGGGAATGAGCAGTTCTTC; CDR3 protein: CASSIDGTLGNEQFF
V gene: TRBV28; J gene: TRBJ2-3; clone size: NA; D gene: TRBD1; CDR3 DNA: TGTGCCAGCCGTTCCGACAGGGGGTATGTCACAGATACGCAGTATTTT; CDR3 protein: CASRSDRGYVTDTQYF
V gene: TRBV27; J gene: TRBJ1-1; clone size: NA; D gene: NA; CDR3 DNA: TGTGCCAGCAGTTTATCAGGCTACACTGAAGCTTTCTTT; CDR3 protein: CASSLSGYTEAFF
V gene: TRBV2; J gene: TRBJ2-3; clone size: once; D gene: NA; CDR3 DNA: TGTGCCAGCAGCTCCACAGGGATTGCGACTAGCACAGATACGCAGTATTTT; CDR3 protein: CASSSTGIATSTDTQYF
V gene: TRBV2; J gene: TRBJ2-7; clone size: NA; D gene: NA; CDR3 DNA: TGTGCCAGCAGTGAAGGGTATTTGGCAGGGAACGACGAGCAGTACTTC; CDR3 protein: CASSEGYLAGNDEQYF
V gene: TRBV7-9; J gene: TRBJ2-5; clone size: once; D gene: NA; CDR3 DNA: TGTGCCAGCAGCTTAGTAGTGGCAGACCAAGAGACCCAGTACTTC; CDR3 protein: CASSLVVADQETQYF
V gene: TRBV4-2; J gene: TRBJ2-1; clone size: NA; D gene: TRBD2; CDR3 DNA: TGTGCCAGCAGCCAAGTCCCCAGCGGGGGAAACGATGAGCAGTTCTTC; CDR3 protein: CASSQVPSGGNDEQFF
V gene: TRBV6-5; J gene: TRBJ2-2; clone size: once; D gene: NA; CDR3 DNA: TGTGCCAGCAGTTACTCACAGGCGAACACCGGGGAGCTGTTTTTT; CDR3 protein: CASSYSQANTGELFF
V gene: TRBV4-1; J gene: TRBJ1-2; clone size: NA; D gene: NA; CDR3 DNA: TGCGCCAGCACACAACAGGGAATTGGTGACTATGGCTACACCTTC; CDR3 protein: CASTQQGIGDYGYTF
V gene: TRBV10-3; J gene: TRBJ1-1; clone size: NA; D gene: NA; CDR3 DNA: TGTGCCATCAGTGAGCCGGCAGGGACGAACACTGAAGCTTTCTTT; CDR3 protein: CAISEPAGTNTEAFF
V gene: TRBV11-3; J gene: TRBJ2-3; clone size: NA; D gene: NA; CDR3 DNA: TGTGCCAGCAGCTTAGTTGGCGACACAGATACGCAGTATTTT; CDR3 protein: CASSLVGDTDTQYF
V gene: TRBV2; J gene: TRBJ2-2; clone size: NA; D gene: NA; CDR3 DNA: TGTGCCAGCAGGGCGGGGACCGGCACCGGGGAGCTGTTTTTT; CDR3 protein: CASRAGTGTGELFF
V gene: TRBV14; J gene: TRBJ1-6; clone size: NA; D gene: NA; CDR3 DNA: TGTGCCAGCAGCCAAGAAGGGGGACCCTATAATTCACCCCTCCACTTT; CDR3 protein: CASSQEGGPYNSPLHF
V gene: TRBV6-6; J gene: TRBJ1-3; clone size: NA; D gene: NA; CDR3 DNA: TGTGCCAGCACGGAGGACTCTGGAAACACCATATATTTT; CDR3 protein: CASTEDSGNTIYF
V gene: TRBV27; J gene: TRBJ1-1; clone size: NA; D gene: TRBD1; CDR3 DNA: TGTGCCAGCAGTTTGAACAGGGGTTTCGAGGATTGGGGTGACACTGAAGCTTTCTTT; CDR3 protein: CASSLNRGFEDWGDTEAFF
V gene: TRBV13; J gene: TRBJ2-1; clone size: once; D gene: TRBD2; CDR3 DNA: TGTGCCAGCAGCAAGTCCAGGACTAGCGGGTTGTACAGGGAGCAGTTCTTC; CDR3 protein: CASSKSRTSGLYREQFF
V gene: TRBV19; J gene: TRBJ2-1; clone size: NA; D gene: TRBD2; CDR3 DNA: TGTGCCAGCTCCGGGACTAGCGGCGGCAATGAGCAGTTCTTC; CDR3 protein: CASSGTSGGNEQFF
V gene: TRBV4-1; J gene: TRBJ1-2; clone size: NA; D gene: NA; CDR3 DNA: TGCGCCAGCAGCCGGGCCGACACAAACTATGGCTACACCTTC; CDR3 protein: CASSRADTNYGYTF
V gene: TRBV11-1; J gene: TRBJ1-1; clone size: NA; D gene: NA; CDR3 DNA: TGTGCCAGCAGCTTAGCTAGAGGACACCAGGGGACTGAAGCTTTCTTT; CDR3 protein: CASSLARGHQGTEAFF
V gene: TRBV16; J gene: TRBJ1-2; clone size: NA; D gene: NA; CDR3 DNA: TGTGCCAGCAGCCATTCGGAACTCGGCTATGGCTACACCTTC; CDR3 protein: CASSHSELGYGYTF
V gene: TRBV7-8; J gene: TRBJ2-7; clone size: NA; D gene: TRBD1; CDR3 DNA: TGTGCCAGCAGCTTAGCAGCGACAGGGGGCTACGAGCAGTACTTC; CDR3 protein: CASSLAATGGYEQYF
V gene: TRBV27; J gene: TRBJ1-5; clone size: NA; D gene: NA; CDR3 DNA: TGTGCCAGCAGTTTTGAAGGGGATCAGCCCCAGCATTTT; CDR3 protein: CASSFEGDQPQHF
V gene: TRBV6-1; J gene: TRBJ1-1; clone size: NA; D gene: TRBD1; CDR3 DNA: TGTGCCAGCAGCGAGACCACAGGGGACACTGAAGCTTTCTTT; CDR3 protein: CASSETTGDTEAFF
V gene: TRBV6-5; J gene: TRBJ2-7; clone size: NA; D gene: TRBD2; CDR3 DNA: TGTGCCAGCAGTTCCGGGACTATCACCTACGAGCAGTACTTC; CDR3 protein: CASSSGTITYEQYF
V gene: TRBV5-1; J gene: TRBJ2-1; clone size: NA; D gene: NA; CDR3 DNA: TGCGCCAGCAGCTTATCTACTCCAACATACAATGAGCAGTTCTTC; CDR3 protein: CASSLSTPTYNEQFF
V gene: TRBV5-1; J gene: TRBJ2-7; clone size: NA; D gene: NA; CDR3 DNA: TGCGCCAGCAGCTTGGTTACAGGCGCCTCCTACGAGCAGTACTTC; CDR3 protein: CASSLVTGASYEQYF
V gene: TRBV7-9; J gene: TRBJ1-1; clone size: NA; D gene: TRBD1; CDR3 DNA: TGTGCCGGCAGCCTGCAGGGACAGGGGGACAACACTGAAGCTTTCTTT; CDR3 protein: CAGSLQGQGDNTEAFF
V gene: TRBV13; J gene: TRBJ2-7; clone size: NA; D gene: NA; CDR3 DNA: TGTGCCAGCAGCTTGGAGGGCACCTACGAGCAGTACTTC; CDR3 protein: CASSLEGTYEQYF
V gene: TRBV30; J gene: TRBJ1-1; clone size: NA; D gene: NA; CDR3 DNA: TGTGCCTGGATCCCCACCGGGCACTTGAACACTGAAGCTTTCTTT; CDR3 protein: CAWIPTGHLNTEAFF